This TCR beta chain is from a study of cytomegalovirus exposure and HLA in healthy donors. Overall study context: Ancestry clustering placed around four fifths of around 400 genotyped donors in the Caucasian-associated cluster. Study outcomes and limitations: Analysis performed later showed TCR beta chains linked to HLA being more clonally expanded than equally common others. For most subjects, TCR beta sequences were reported to predict HLA-A and HLA-B alleles with accuracy. TCR beta chains numbering about 160 were designated cytomegalovirus-associated.

The PCR was carried out with 60 Vbeta primers and 13 Jbeta primers. Only in-frame clones appear in the TCRdb table, and some are missing; sequencing was by immunoSEQ multiplex PCR. In all, the sample yields 180,000 or so clones. With respect to this clone: Antigen specificity is unknown.

The CDR3 consists of 13 residues. V lost 3 bases, J lost 0 bases, and 4 bases lay in between. In germline, CDR1 is ENHRY, CDR2 SYGVKD. The clonotype was recovered from a boy under 18 in good health and CMV-seronegative. The sequencing sample was made of PBMCs. The rearrangement joins TRBV10-3 to TRBJ2-3; D gene unclear. The CDR3: CAISEQSTDTQYF. The CDR3 DNA reads as TGTGCCATCAGTGAACAAAGCACAGATACGCAGTATTTT.